A selection of T cell receptor beta chains follows, all from one sample in a study of T cells in Graves' hyperthyroidism and ophthalmopathy. MiXCR, applied by TCRdb to the multiplex PCR reads, yields one record per CDR3 protein. The profile shows around 350,000 distinct CDR3 sequences, about a fifth of them singletons. The sequenced material came from blood. These receptors originate from a woman aged 18-29 years with Graves' hyperthyroidism. Both conserved end residues are part of each CDR3. The D gene is left open where the match is weak. Part of the rows lack a size; the others show once, few, many or a class for expanded clones.

J gene: TRBJ2-5
V gene: TRBV2
CDR3 length: 16
D gene: TRBD1
clone size: many
CDR3 protein: CANSEGAGGGQETQYF
CDR3 DNA: TGTGCCAACAGTGAAGGGGCAGGGGGTGGACAAGAGACCCAGTACTTC

J gene: TRBJ1-1
V gene: TRBV5-1
CDR3 length: 15
D gene: NA
clone size: NA
CDR3 protein: CASSLGSGVVTEAFF
CDR3 DNA: TGCGCCAGCAGCTTGGGGTCGGGGGTTGTAACTGAAGCTTTCTTT

J gene: TRBJ2-2
V gene: TRBV11-2
CDR3 length: 13
D gene: NA
clone size: few
CDR3 protein: CASSFQREGELFF
CDR3 DNA: TGTGCCAGCAGCTTTCAAAGAGAGGGGGAGCTGTTTTTT

J gene: TRBJ1-1
V gene: TRBV30
CDR3 length: 10
D gene: NA
clone size: few
CDR3 protein: CACTGTEAFF
CDR3 DNA: TGTGCCTGTACAGGAACTGAAGCTTTCTTT

J gene: TRBJ2-7
V gene: TRBV29-1
CDR3 length: 12
D gene: NA
clone size: many
CDR3 protein: CSGSGGSYEQYF
CDR3 DNA: TGCAGCGGGAGTGGAGGGAGCTACGAGCAGTACTTC

J gene: TRBJ2-7
V gene: TRBV11-1
CDR3 length: 14
D gene: NA
clone size: many
CDR3 protein: CASTIRGQSYEQYF
CDR3 DNA: TGTGCCAGCACCATCCGAGGACAGAGCTACGAGCAGTACTTC

J gene: TRBJ1-5
V gene: TRBV11-2
CDR3 length: 14
D gene: NA
clone size: few
CDR3 protein: CASSGMGVNQPQHF
CDR3 DNA: TGTGCCAGCAGCGGGATGGGGGTCAATCAGCCCCAGCATTTT

J gene: TRBJ2-2
V gene: TRBV28
CDR3 length: 18
D gene: TRBD1
clone size: many
CDR3 protein: CASSLEGQQGTNTGELFF
CDR3 DNA: TGTGCCAGCAGTTTAGAGGGTCAACAGGGGACGAACACCGGGGAGCTGTTTTTT

J gene: TRBJ1-2
V gene: TRBV30
CDR3 length: 13
D gene: TRBD1
clone size: NA
CDR3 protein: CAWSQGANYGYTF
CDR3 DNA: TGTGCCTGGAGTCAGGGGGCTAACTATGGCTACACCTTC

J gene: TRBJ2-5
V gene: TRBV6-5
CDR3 length: 18
D gene: TRBD1
clone size: many
CDR3 protein: CASRPPLSRDRGLGTQYF
CDR3 DNA: TGTGCCAGCCGCCCCCCACTAAGCAGGGACAGGGGCTTAGGGACCCAGTACTTC

J gene: TRBJ2-7
V gene: TRBV28
CDR3 length: 16
D gene: NA
clone size: many
CDR3 protein: CASSRSLPGGSYEQYF
CDR3 DNA: TGTGCCAGCAGCCGATCCCTGCCAGGGGGGTCCTACGAGCAGTACTTC

J gene: TRBJ1-1
V gene: TRBV4-1
CDR3 length: 16
D gene: NA
clone size: few
CDR3 protein: CASSPGGGTRNTEAFF
CDR3 DNA: TGCGCCAGCAGCCCAGGTGGCGGGACTAGGAACACTGAAGCTTTCTTT

J gene: TRBJ1-1
V gene: TRBV7-8
CDR3 length: 18
D gene: NA
clone size: few
CDR3 protein: CASSLLTNVLTVRAEAFF
CDR3 DNA: TGTGCCAGCAGCTTACTCACCAACGTCTTAACGGTCCGCGCTGAAGCTTTCTTT

J gene: TRBJ1-2
V gene: TRBV2
CDR3 length: 14
D gene: TRBD1
clone size: NA
CDR3 protein: CASGAGTAYYGYTF
CDR3 DNA: TGTGCCAGCGGGGCCGGGACAGCATACTATGGCTACACCTTC

J gene: TRBJ1-5
V gene: TRBV27
CDR3 length: 15
D gene: NA
clone size: many
CDR3 protein: CASSSGFGGNQPQHF
CDR3 DNA: TGTGCCAGCAGTTCAGGGTTTGGGGGCAATCAGCCCCAGCATTTT

J gene: TRBJ2-2
V gene: TRBV6-4
CDR3 length: 14
D gene: NA
clone size: many
CDR3 protein: CASSDSGPPGELFF
CDR3 DNA: TGTGCCAGCAGTGACTCAGGCCCGCCCGGGGAGCTGTTTTTT

J gene: TRBJ1-1
V gene: TRBV28
CDR3 length: 14
D gene: NA
clone size: many
CDR3 protein: CASSSDRSNTEAFF
CDR3 DNA: TGTGCCAGCAGTTCCGACAGGTCGAACACTGAAGCTTTCTTT

J gene: TRBJ2-7
V gene: TRBV15
CDR3 length: 15
D gene: NA
clone size: many
CDR3 protein: CATSNQGPMKYEQYF
CDR3 DNA: TGTGCCACCAGCAATCAGGGCCCTATGAAATACGAGCAGTACTTC

J gene: TRBJ1-5
V gene: TRBV24-1
CDR3 length: 13
D gene: NA
clone size: many
CDR3 protein: CATSDLEILGGHF
CDR3 DNA: TGTGCCACCAGTGATTTGGAAATACTCGGAGGTCATTTT

J gene: TRBJ2-5
V gene: TRBV20-1
CDR3 length: 13
D gene: TRBD2
clone size: many
CDR3 protein: CSASLSGGETQYF
CDR3 DNA: TGCAGTGCTAGCCTTAGCGGGGGGGAGACCCAGTACTTC

J gene: TRBJ1-1
V gene: TRBV18
CDR3 length: 14
D gene: NA
clone size: few
CDR3 protein: CASSPPNAYSEAFF
CDR3 DNA: TGTGCCAGCTCACCACCAAACGCGTACAGTGAAGCTTTCTTT

J gene: TRBJ2-7
V gene: TRBV28
CDR3 length: 15
D gene: NA
clone size: NA
CDR3 protein: CASSALATASYEQYF
CDR3 DNA: TGTGCCAGCAGTGCCCTGGCGACGGCCTCCTACGAGCAGTACTTC

J gene: TRBJ2-7
V gene: TRBV11-1
CDR3 length: 15
D gene: NA
clone size: many
CDR3 protein: CASSRYPRGGGEQYF
CDR3 DNA: TGTGCCAGCAGCCGTTACCCGCGTGGGGGTGGCGAGCAGTACTTC

J gene: TRBJ2-7
V gene: TRBV7-8
CDR3 length: 15
D gene: NA
clone size: many
CDR3 protein: CASSGRRIRTYEQYF
CDR3 DNA: TGTGCCAGCAGCGGCAGACGGATTCGAACCTACGAGCAGTACTTC

J gene: TRBJ1-1
V gene: TRBV2
CDR3 length: 15
D gene: NA
clone size: NA
CDR3 protein: CASRKRQLSNTEAFF
CDR3 DNA: TGTGCCAGCAGGAAGAGACAGCTATCGAACACTGAAGCTTTCTTT

J gene: TRBJ1-2
V gene: TRBV7-8
CDR3 length: 15
D gene: NA
clone size: many
CDR3 protein: CASSRDNAGLHRAAF
CDR3 DNA: TGTGCCAGCAGCCGAGACAACGCGGGCCTCCATAGAGCCGCCTTC

J gene: TRBJ1-1
V gene: TRBV7-8
CDR3 length: 13
D gene: NA
clone size: NA
CDR3 protein: CASSFERGAGAFF
CDR3 DNA: TGTGCCAGCAGCTTCGAAAGGGGGGCCGGAGCTTTCTTT

J gene: TRBJ1-3
V gene: TRBV4-2
CDR3 length: 16
D gene: NA
clone size: NA
CDR3 protein: CASSPDSGPPGNTLYF
CDR3 DNA: TGTGCCAGCAGCCCGGACAGTGGCCCTCCTGGAAACACCTTATATTTT

J gene: TRBJ1-2
V gene: TRBV5-1
CDR3 length: 14
D gene: NA
clone size: many
CDR3 protein: CASSLVSGQDGYTF
CDR3 DNA: TGCGCCAGCAGCTTGGTTTCAGGGCAGGATGGCTACACCTTC

J gene: TRBJ1-5
V gene: TRBV29-1
CDR3 length: 13
D gene: NA
clone size: many
CDR3 protein: CSVGGPGNQPQHF
CDR3 DNA: TGCAGCGTTGGAGGGCCGGGCAATCAGCCCCAGCATTTT

J gene: TRBJ2-5
V gene: TRBV18
CDR3 length: 13
D gene: NA
clone size: NA
CDR3 protein: CASSPYRVETQYF
CDR3 DNA: TGTGCCAGCTCACCATACAGGGTGGAGACCCAGTACTTC

J gene: TRBJ2-7
V gene: TRBV11-1
CDR3 length: 16
D gene: NA
clone size: many
CDR3 protein: CASSSRRDPNSYEQYF
CDR3 DNA: TGTGCCAGCAGCTCAAGGAGAGACCCGAACTCCTACGAGCAGTACTTC

J gene: TRBJ1-1
V gene: TRBV29-1
CDR3 length: 14
D gene: NA
clone size: many
CDR3 protein: CSVEDTARNTEAFF
CDR3 DNA: TGCAGCGTTGAAGACACAGCTAGGAACACTGAAGCTTTCTTT

J gene: TRBJ1-1
V gene: TRBV5-1
CDR3 length: 14
D gene: NA
clone size: NA
CDR3 protein: CASSFFTMNTEAFF
CDR3 DNA: TGCGCCAGCAGCTTCTTCACGATGAACACTGAAGCTTTCTTT

J gene: TRBJ2-6
V gene: TRBV15
CDR3 length: 17
D gene: TRBD1
clone size: many
CDR3 protein: CATSPRQGALGANVLTF
CDR3 DNA: TGTGCCACCAGCCCAAGACAGGGGGCGCTTGGGGCCAACGTCCTGACTTTC

J gene: TRBJ2-7
V gene: TRBV12-3/TRBV12-4
CDR3 length: 12
D gene: NA
clone size: many
CDR3 protein: CASSFRGYEQYF
CDR3 DNA: TGTGCCAGCAGTTTCCGCGGCTACGAGCAGTACTTC

J gene: TRBJ2-7
V gene: TRBV12-3/TRBV12-4
CDR3 length: 15
D gene: NA
clone size: many
CDR3 protein: CASSFGGVYRNEQYF
CDR3 DNA: TGTGCCAGCAGTTTCGGCGGGGTCTACCGCAACGAGCAGTACTTC

J gene: TRBJ2-7
V gene: TRBV10-1
CDR3 length: 16
D gene: NA
clone size: many
CDR3 protein: CASSESSPGGAYEQYF
CDR3 DNA: TGCGCCAGCAGTGAGTCTAGTCCAGGGGGGGCCTACGAGCAGTACTTC

J gene: TRBJ1-3
V gene: TRBV2
CDR3 length: 15
D gene: NA
clone size: many
CDR3 protein: CASSEWGRGGNTIYF
CDR3 DNA: TGTGCCAGCAGTGAATGGGGGAGAGGCGGAAACACCATATATTTT

J gene: TRBJ1-5
V gene: TRBV20-1
CDR3 length: 13
D gene: NA
clone size: many
CDR3 protein: CSAPEEVDQPQHF
CDR3 DNA: TGCAGTGCTCCAGAAGAGGTCGATCAGCCCCAGCATTTT

J gene: TRBJ1-1
V gene: TRBV20-1
CDR3 length: 11
D gene: NA
clone size: NA
CDR3 protein: CSASGGSGAFF
CDR3 DNA: TGCAGTGCTAGTGGCGGTAGCGGAGCTTTCTTT